One and the same sample provided the 11 T cell receptor beta chains below, sequenced in a study of blood T cell repertoires in COVID-19. Here immunoSEQ multiplex PCR was the method, and the copy in TCRdb shows in-frame clones only, minus some. The table lists about 200,000 clones, 86% of them singletons, with 5.6% in the top ten. Source material: PBMCs or T cells enriched from blood (not recorded which). Receptor source: a man aged 40-55 years with acute COVID-19.

The chain uses TRBV7-8 and TRBJ1-4; D gene uncertain. CDR3 length: 14 amino acids. Trimming took 5 bases from V and 6 from J, leaving 13 bases between them. Germline CDR1 reads SGHVS; CDR2 reads FQNEAQ. The CDR3 loop reads CASSAQAGYEKLFF. CDR3 nucleotide sequence: TGTGCCAGCAGCGCTCAAGCGGGGTATGAAAAACTGTTTTTT.

DNA of the CDR3: TGTGCCAGCAGTTTCTCGAGGAACATTCAGTACTTC. This translates into CASSFSRNIQYF. This sequence joins TRBV28 and TRBJ2-4, with D unclear. The CDR3 length is 12 residues. Per germline, CDR1 MDHEN and CDR2 SYDVKM. Deletions cut 3 bases from V and 7 bases from J, with 7 bases between.

The chain carries TRBV5-1 and TRBJ1-4; the D is unclear. The CDR3 totals 15 residues. Per the germline V gene, CDR1 is SGHRS and CDR2 is YFSETQ. Between the trimmed V and J ends, which lost 3 bases and 6 bases, there was a span of 15 bases. The CDR3 DNA reads TGCGCCAGCAGCTCCGGCAGCGCCAAGGATGAAAAACTGTTTTTT. As protein: CASSSGSAKDEKLFF.

The chain combines TRBV9 with TRBJ2-3; D might be TRBD2 (5 bases). The CDR3 runs to 15 residues. V lost 3 bases and J 6 bases, leaving 17 bases between the germline ends. CDR1 is SGDLS and CDR2 is YYNGEE in the germline V gene. The CDR3 reads CASSASLEGLDTQYF. The CDR3 nucleotides are TGTGCCAGCAGCGCCTCATTAGAGGGCCTGGATACGCAGTATTTT.

This clone was detected a few times. The rearrangement uses TRBV4-1 and TRBJ2-7, with D tentatively TRBD2 (5 bases). The ends were cut back, 3 bases at V and 2 bases at J, with 11 bases in the middle. This CDR3 is 14 amino acids long. Germline V gene sequence: CDR1 MGHRA, CDR2 YSYEKL. The CDR3 DNA follows: TGCGCCAGCAGCCAGAGGACTTTAACCTACGAGCAGTACTTC. The encoded protein is CASSQRTLTYEQYF.

The J gene is TRBJ2-1, the V gene TRBV11-2; unclear D gene. This CDR3 has 14 residues. Germline values: CDR1 SGHAT, CDR2 FQNNGV. Deletions cut 2 bases from V and 2 bases from J, with 7 bases between. DNA of the CDR3: TGTGCCAGCAGCTTATTATCTACCTACAATGAGCAGTTCTTC. It translates to CASSLLSTYNEQFF. The full variable domain, rest sourced from reference TRBV11-2 and TRBJ2-1, is EAGVAQSPRYKIIEKRQSVAFWCNPISGHATLYWYQQILGQGPKLLIQFQNNGVVDDSQLPKDRFSAERLKGVDSTLKIQPAKLEDSAVYLCASSLLSTYNEQFFGPGTRLTVL.

The genes are TRBV9 and TRBJ2-7; 7 positions agree with TRBD2. V trimming: 3 bases; J trimming: 0 bases; junction bases outside the gene matches: 3. This CDR3 comprises 14 residues. Looked up from germline, CDR1 is SGDLS and CDR2 is YYNGEE. Here the CDR3 DNA reads TGTGCCAGCAGCGGGAGCGGGACCTCCTACGAGCAGTACTTC. As protein: CASSGSGTSYEQYF.

The J gene is TRBJ2-1, the V gene TRBV5-1, with a possible D match to TRBD2 (6 bases). There are 14 residues in the CDR3. Germline-derived CDR1 and CDR2 are SGHRS and YFSETQ. V lost 5 bases, J lost 10 bases, and 19 bases lay in between. CDR3 nucleotides: TGCGCCAGCAGGGACTGGGACCCCCGGGAGGAGCAGTTCTTC. Translating gives CASRDWDPREEQFF.

This clone was counted a few times. The V gene is TRBV7-2, the J gene TRBJ2-2, with 9 bases that match TRBD2. V lost 3 bases, J lost 0 bases, and 5 bases stayed unmatched. Germline V gene lookup returns CDR1 SGHTA and CDR2 FQGNSA. The CDR3 has 17 residues. This CDR3 is CASSFSRLAANTGELFF. CDR3 nucleotide sequence: TGTGCCAGCAGCTTCTCCCGACTAGCGGCGAACACCGGGGAGCTGTTTTTT. Together with reference TRBV7-2 and TRBJ2-2, the CDR3 gives the full variable domain: GAGVSQSPSNKVTEKGKDVELRCDPISGHTALYWYRQSLGQGLEFLIYFQGNSAPDKSGLPSDRFSAERTGGSVSTLTIQRTQQEDSAVYLCASSFSRLAANTGELFFGEGSRLTVL.

V usage is TRBV2 and J usage is TRBJ1-2; 9 bases are a match to TRBD1. Trimming cost V 7 bases and J 1 base; bases outside gene matches: 4. CDR1 is SNHLY and CDR2 is FYNNEI in the germline V gene. The length of the CDR3 is 14 residues. The CDR3 coding sequence is TGTGCCAGCATAGGGACAGGGATTAACTATGGCTACACCTTC. Its protein product is CASIGTGINYGYTF.

The V and J genes are TRBV30 and TRBJ2-1, with 8 nucleotides matching TRBD2. This CDR3 has 16 amino acids. Per germline, CDR1 GTSNPN and CDR2 SVGIG (reference sequence). V gave up 3 bases and J gave up 8 bases; unmatched junction bases: 15. The CDR3 region has the DNA TGTGCCTGGAGCGGGATGCCTAGCGGGCTCGTTGATGAGCAGTTCTTC. Translated, it gives CAWSGMPSGLVDEQFF.